The clone carrying this T cell receptor beta chain was seen only once. Assay: immunoSEQ multiplex PCR; the TCRdb copy retains only in-frame clones and omits some. This sample has around 980,000 clones, with 78% found just once. The data were taken from a study of shared clonotypes between healthy human individuals. The CDR3 length is 18 residues. CDR1 and CDR2 from the germline V gene are GTSNPN and SVGIG (reference sequence). V gave up 2 bases and J gave up 3 bases; unmatched junction bases: 16. Sequencing was performed on memory CD4+ T cells from PBMCs. The subset is: CD45RA-negative fraction. The rearrangement joins TRBV30 to TRBJ2-4; 7 bases are a match to TRBD1. This TCR was recovered from a man aged 18 to 30 in good health. Some clones in this sample may be carry-over from other donors' samples. CDR3 DNA sequence: TGTGCCTGGAGTCGTCGAGGGGGCCCCAGGGAAGGCAAAAACATTCAGTACTTC. Its protein is CAWSRRGGPREGKNIQYF.